This TCR beta chain comes out of a study of CD8+ T cells in alopecia areata. RNA extraction was followed by reverse transcription into cDNA, which acted as the sequencing template. Sequencing used immunoSEQ multiplex PCR; TCRdb keeps in-frame clones, though not all of them. The sample holds 150,000 to 200,000 clones, around 50% seen once. Trimming left V 0 bases short and J 4 bases short, with 5 bases between. The CDR3 contains 13 residues. Per germline, CDR1 SGDLS and CDR2 YYNGEE. The chain employs TRBV9 and TRBJ1-3; D ambiguous. The source is a human donor with alopecia areata. Sequencing was performed on CD4+ T cells sorted from blood, taken at week 0. DNA for the CDR3: TGTGCCAGCAGCGTAGCAACCGGAAACACCATATATTTT. Translated, it gives CASSVATGNTIYF.